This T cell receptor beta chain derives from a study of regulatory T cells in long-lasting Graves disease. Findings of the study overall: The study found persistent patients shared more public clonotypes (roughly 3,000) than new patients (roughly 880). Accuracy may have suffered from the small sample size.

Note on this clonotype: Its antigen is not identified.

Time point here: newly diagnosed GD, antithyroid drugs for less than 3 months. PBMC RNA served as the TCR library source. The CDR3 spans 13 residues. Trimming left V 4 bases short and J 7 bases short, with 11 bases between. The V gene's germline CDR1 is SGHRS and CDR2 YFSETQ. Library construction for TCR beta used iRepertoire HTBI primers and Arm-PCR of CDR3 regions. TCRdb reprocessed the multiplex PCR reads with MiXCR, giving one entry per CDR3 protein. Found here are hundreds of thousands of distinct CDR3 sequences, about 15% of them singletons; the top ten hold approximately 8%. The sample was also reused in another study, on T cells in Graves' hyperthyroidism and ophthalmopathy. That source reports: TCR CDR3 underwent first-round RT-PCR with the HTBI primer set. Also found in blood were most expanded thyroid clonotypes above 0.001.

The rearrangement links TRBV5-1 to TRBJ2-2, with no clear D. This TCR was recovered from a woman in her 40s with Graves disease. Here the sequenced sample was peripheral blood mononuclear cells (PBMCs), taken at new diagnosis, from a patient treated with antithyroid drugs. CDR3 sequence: CASSGRLGGELFF. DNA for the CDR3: TGCGCCAGCAGCGGCCGATTGGGCGGGGAGCTGTTTTTT.